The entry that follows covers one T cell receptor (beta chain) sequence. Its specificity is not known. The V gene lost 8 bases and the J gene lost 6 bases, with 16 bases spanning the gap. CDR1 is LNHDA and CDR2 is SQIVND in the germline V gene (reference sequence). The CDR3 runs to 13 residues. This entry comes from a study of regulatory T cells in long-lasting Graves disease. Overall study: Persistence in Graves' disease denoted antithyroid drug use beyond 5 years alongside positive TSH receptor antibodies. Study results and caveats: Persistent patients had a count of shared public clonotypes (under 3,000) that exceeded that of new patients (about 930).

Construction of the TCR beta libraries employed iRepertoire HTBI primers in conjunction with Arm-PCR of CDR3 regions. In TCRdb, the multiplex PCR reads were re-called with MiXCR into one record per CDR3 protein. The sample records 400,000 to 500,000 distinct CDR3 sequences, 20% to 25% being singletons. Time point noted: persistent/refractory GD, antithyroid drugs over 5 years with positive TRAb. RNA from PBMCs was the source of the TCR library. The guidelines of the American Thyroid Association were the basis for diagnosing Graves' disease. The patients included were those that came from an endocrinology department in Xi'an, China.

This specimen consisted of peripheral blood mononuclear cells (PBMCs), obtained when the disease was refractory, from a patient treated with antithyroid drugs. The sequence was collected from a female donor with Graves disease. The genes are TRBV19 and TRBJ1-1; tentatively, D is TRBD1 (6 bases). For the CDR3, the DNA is TGTGCCAGTTCAAGTCTAGAGGGGGCTGAAGCTTTCTTT. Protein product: CASSSLEGAEAFF.